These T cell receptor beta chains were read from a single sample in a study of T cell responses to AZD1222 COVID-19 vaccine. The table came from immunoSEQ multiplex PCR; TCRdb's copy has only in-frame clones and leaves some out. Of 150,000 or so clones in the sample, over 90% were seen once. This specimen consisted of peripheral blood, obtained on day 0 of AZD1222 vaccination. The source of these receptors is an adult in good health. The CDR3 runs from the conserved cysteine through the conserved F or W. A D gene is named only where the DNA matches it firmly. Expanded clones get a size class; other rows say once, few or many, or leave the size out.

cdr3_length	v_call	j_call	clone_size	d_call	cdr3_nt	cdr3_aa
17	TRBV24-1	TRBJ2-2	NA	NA	TGTGCCACCAGTGACCCGACAGCGAGCGGTGGCACCGGGGAGCTGTTTTTT	CATSDPTASGGTGELFF
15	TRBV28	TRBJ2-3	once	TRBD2	TGTGCCAGCGGGAGGGGACGGCGTAGCACAGATACGCAGTATTTT	CASGRGRRSTDTQYF
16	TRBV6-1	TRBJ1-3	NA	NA	TGTGCCAGCAGTGATAGAGGTATCCGGAATGGAAACACCATATATTTT	CASSDRGIRNGNTIYF
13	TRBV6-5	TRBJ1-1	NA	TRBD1	TGTGCCATCAAATCGGGACAGGGGCTTGAAGCTTTCTTT	CAIKSGQGLEAFF
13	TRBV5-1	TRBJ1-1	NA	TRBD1	TGCGCCAGCAGCCTAGGACAGGGGGCTGAAGCTTTCTTT	CASSLGQGAEAFF
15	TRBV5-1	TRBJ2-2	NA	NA	TGCGCCAGCAGCAGTCTAGCAGGGGAAGCCGGGGAGCTGTTTTTT	CASSSLAGEAGELFF
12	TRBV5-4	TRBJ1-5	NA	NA	TGTGCCAGCAGCTTGGATGGAGAGCCCCAGCATTTT	CASSLDGEPQHF
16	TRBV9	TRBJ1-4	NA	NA	TGTGCCAGCAGCCCGGAGGGGGGGGGCGCGAATGAAAAACTGTTTTTT	CASSPEGGGANEKLFF
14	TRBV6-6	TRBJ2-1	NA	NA	TGTGCCAGCAGTTACTCGGAACAGTTGAATGAGCAGTTCTTC	CASSYSEQLNEQFF
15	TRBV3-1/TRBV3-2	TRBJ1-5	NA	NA	TGTGCCAGCAGCCAAGGTGTTTATAGCAATCAGCCCCAGCATTTT	CASSQGVYSNQPQHF
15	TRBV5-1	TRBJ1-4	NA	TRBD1	TGCGCCAGCAGCCATGGGACAGCCAATGATGAAAAACTGTTTTTT	CASSHGTANDEKLFF
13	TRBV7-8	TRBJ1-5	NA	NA	TGTGCCAGCAGCTTAGGACGAGATCAGCCCCAGCATTTT	CASSLGRDQPQHF
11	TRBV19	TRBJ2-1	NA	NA	TGTGCCAGTAGTAGCTACAATGAGCAGTTCTTC	CASSSYNEQFF
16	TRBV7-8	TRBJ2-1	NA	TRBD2	TGTGCCAGCAGCTTAGTAGCGGGAGGGCCTATGGATGAGCAGTTCTTC	CASSLVAGGPMDEQFF
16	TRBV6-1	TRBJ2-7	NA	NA	TGTGCCAGCAGTGAATGGGCAAGCCCCCCACAAGGCGAGCAGTACTTC	CASSEWASPPQGEQYF
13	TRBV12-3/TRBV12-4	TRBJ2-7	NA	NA	TGTGCCAGCAGTTTACGGCAGGGCGACGAGCAGTACTTC	CASSLRQGDEQYF
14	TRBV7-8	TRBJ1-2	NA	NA	TGTGCCAGCAGCCCAGGACAGACTAACTATGGCTACACCTTC	CASSPGQTNYGYTF
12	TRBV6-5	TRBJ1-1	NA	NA	TGTGCCAGCAGCCTCGACAGAGCTGAAGCTTTCTTT	CASSLDRAEAFF
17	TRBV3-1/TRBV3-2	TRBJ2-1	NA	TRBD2	TGTGCCAGCAGCCCCCGGACTAGCGGGATCGCCTACAATGAGCAGTTCTTC	CASSPRTSGIAYNEQFF
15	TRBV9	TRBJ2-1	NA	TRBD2	TGTGCCAGCAGCGTAGTGTGGACTAGCAACAATGAGCAGTTCTTC	CASSVVWTSNNEQFF
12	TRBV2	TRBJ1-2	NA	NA	TGTGCCAGCAGTGGGGACGGCTATGGCTACACCTTC	CASSGDGYGYTF
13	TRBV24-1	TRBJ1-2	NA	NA	TGTGCCACCAGTGAATTCACAGGTCATGGCTACACCTTC	CATSEFTGHGYTF
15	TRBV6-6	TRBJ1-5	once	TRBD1	TGTGCCAGCAAGAGGGGACAGGGTAGCAATCAGCCCCAGCATTTT	CASKRGQGSNQPQHF
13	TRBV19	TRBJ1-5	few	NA	TGTGCCAGTAGTACGGGATGGGTCCAGCCCCAGCATTTT	CASSTGWVQPQHF
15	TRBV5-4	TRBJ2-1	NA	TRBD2	TGTGCCAGCAGCTTACTAGCGGGAGGGAATCTTGAGCAGTTCTTC	CASSLLAGGNLEQFF
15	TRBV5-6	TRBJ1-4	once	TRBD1	TGTGCCAGCAGCTTGGGACAGGGGGCATCTGAAAAACTGTTTTTT	CASSLGQGASEKLFF
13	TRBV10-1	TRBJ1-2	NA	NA	TGCGCCAGCAGCAAAGGGGATAACTATGGCTACACCTTC	CASSKGDNYGYTF
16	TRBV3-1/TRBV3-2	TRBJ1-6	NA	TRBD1	TGTGCCAGCAGCCATGAGGACAGGGGATATAATTCACCCCTCCACTTT	CASSHEDRGYNSPLHF
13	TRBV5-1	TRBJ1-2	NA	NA	TGCGCCAGCAGCGTAGTATCCGGGGATGGCTACACCTTC	CASSVVSGDGYTF
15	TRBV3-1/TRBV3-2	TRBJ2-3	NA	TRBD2	TGTGCCAGCAGTTTCTTAGCGGGAGCGACAGATACGCAGTATTTT	CASSFLAGATDTQYF
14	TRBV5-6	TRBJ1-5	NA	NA	TGTGCCAGCAGCTTGGGAGGGTGGAATCAGCCCCAGCATTTT	CASSLGGWNQPQHF
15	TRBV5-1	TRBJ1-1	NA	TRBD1	TGCGCCAGCAGCGTGTTGACAGGGATGAACACTGAAGCTTTCTTT	CASSVLTGMNTEAFF
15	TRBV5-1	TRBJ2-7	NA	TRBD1	TGCGCCAGCAGCTTGATACCGGGACAGGACTACGAGCAGTACTTC	CASSLIPGQDYEQYF
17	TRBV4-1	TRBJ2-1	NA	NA	TGCGCCAGCAGCCAACCAGCCCTGTTACTAGGTCTCAATGAGCAGTTCTTC	CASSQPALLLGLNEQFF
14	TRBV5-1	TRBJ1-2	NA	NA	TGCGCCAGCAGCTTGGAGGCCGACGGCTATGGCTACACCTTC	CASSLEADGYGYTF
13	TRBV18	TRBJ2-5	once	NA	TGTGCCAGCTCACCAGTCCGCCGGGAGACCCAGTACTTC	CASSPVRRETQYF
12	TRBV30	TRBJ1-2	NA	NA	TGTGCCTGGAGTCCAGCCAGGGGCGGCTACACCTTC	CAWSPARGGYTF
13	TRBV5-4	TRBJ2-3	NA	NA	TGTGCCAGCAGCTTGGAAGGGGAGGATACGCAGTATTTT	CASSLEGEDTQYF
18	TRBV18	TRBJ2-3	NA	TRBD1	TGTGCCAGCTCACCCCGACAGGGGGGAACCACTAGCACAGATACGCAGTATTTT	CASSPRQGGTTSTDTQYF
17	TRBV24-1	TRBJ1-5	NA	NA	TGTGCCACCAGTGACCGCTCTGGCACACAGGGAAATCAGCCCCAGCATTTT	CATSDRSGTQGNQPQHF
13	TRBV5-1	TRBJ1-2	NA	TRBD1	TGCGCCAGCAGCCCGGGACAGAGTTATGGCTACACCTTC	CASSPGQSYGYTF
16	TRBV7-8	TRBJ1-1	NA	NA	TGTGCCAGCAGCTTTTGGGACGGAACTTCGAACACTGAAGCTTTCTTT	CASSFWDGTSNTEAFF